Listed here are 31 T cell receptor beta chains from one sample, sequenced in a study of blood T cell repertoires in COVID-19. Clones were sequenced by immunoSEQ multiplex PCR, and TCRdb holds only the in-frame ones, with some missing. The sample contains fewer than 150,000 clones, under 85% of which appear only once. Sequencing used peripheral blood. The receptors originated from a human donor in a cohort sampled during active COVID-19.

The genes are TRBV23-1 and TRBJ1-2; D is unresolved. TRBV23-1 is designated an ORF whose function remains uncertain. V lost 4 bases to trimming and J lost 8 bases, with 17 bases between them. This CDR3 contains 14 residues. This CDR3 reads CASSPPGSLAGYTF. CDR3 DNA: TGCGCCAGCAGTCCTCCCGGCAGTCTAGCGGGCTACACCTTC.

The chain links TRBV2 to TRBJ2-3; 8 bases agree with TRBD1. Germline-derived CDR1 and CDR2 are SNHLY and FYNNEI. The CDR3 consists of 14 residues. V lost 6 bases and J lost 3; bases outside the gene matches: 5. The CDR3 region has the DNA TGTGCCAGCAGCGAATACAGGGGGACAGATACGCAGTATTTT. This gives the protein CASSEYRGTDTQYF.

V and J are TRBV28 and TRBJ1-5, with a tentative D call TRBD1 (6 bases). Germline V lookup: CDR1 MDHEN, CDR2 SYDVKM. The V end lost 3 bases, the J end lost 11 bases, and 11 bases lay between the germline ends. The CDR3 contains 12 residues. In nucleotides, the CDR3 is TGTGCCAGCAGTTTTACTCAGGGGACCCAGCATTTT. Its protein is CASSFTQGTQHF. The complete variable domain, with remaining parts taken from reference TRBV28 and TRBJ1-5, reads DVKVTQSSRYLVKRTGEKVFLECVQDMDHENMFWYRQDPGLGLRLIYFSYDVKMKEKGDIPEGYSVSREKKERFSLILESASTNQTSMYLCASSFTQGTQHFGDGTRLSIL.

This chain joins TRBV24-1 and TRBJ1-1; D gene ambiguous. The V end lost 9 bases, the J end lost 4 bases, and 23 bases lay between the germline ends. The CDR3 loop spans 16 amino acids. Germline lookup yields CDR1 KGHDR and CDR2 SFDVKD. In nucleotides, the CDR3 is TGTGCCACCCTCGGAAGGGAGACCCTCAGAGGCACTGAAGCTTTCTTT. It encodes CATLGRETLRGTEAFF.

This chain joins TRBV6-2 or TRBV6-3 and TRBJ1-5; weak D call: TRBD1 (5 bases). Germline CDR1 reads MNHEY; CDR2 reads SVGEGT. This CDR3 is 13 amino acids long. V was trimmed by 2 bases and J by 4 bases, leaving 6 bases between them. This chain's CDR3 is CASSYDSNQPQHF. As DNA, the CDR3 is TGTGCCAGCAGTTACGACAGTAATCAGCCCCAGCATTTT.

V usage is TRBV7-9 and J usage is TRBJ1-4, with TRBD1 matching 9 bases. This CDR3 spans 14 amino acids. CDR1 and CDR2 from the germline V gene are SEHNR and FQNEAQ (reference sequence). With 6 bases clipped from V and 10 bases from J, the junction kept 9 bases outside the gene matches. The CDR3 region is CASSKDRGFGKLFF. The DNA for the CDR3 is TGTGCCAGCAGTAAGGACAGGGGTTTTGGAAAACTGTTTTTT.

The V gene is TRBV5-4, the J gene TRBJ2-5, with D possibly matching TRBD2 (5 bases). CDR3 length equals 14 residues. Per the germline V gene, CDR1 is SGHNT and CDR2 is YYREEE (reference sequence). The germline V and J ends were trimmed by 0 bases and 0 bases, with 6 bases remaining between them. The CDR3 sequence: CASSLVTNQETQYF. The CDR3 DNA is TGTGCCAGCAGCTTGGTGACTAACCAAGAGACCCAGTACTTC.

This clone has just one count. The J gene is TRBJ2-5, the V gene TRBV29-1; weak D call: TRBD1 (5 bases). CDR1 and CDR2 (germline): SQVTM, ANQGSEA. The CDR3 runs 15 residues. V was cut by 3 bases and J by 3 bases, with 17 bases left in between. This CDR3 is CSVEGQGEVEETQYF. As DNA, the CDR3 is TGCAGCGTTGAGGGGCAGGGTGAGGTAGAAGAGACCCAGTACTTC.

This clone was seen only once. V usage is TRBV29-1 and J usage is TRBJ2-1; D is unclear. V lost 3 bases to trimming and J lost 4 bases, with 7 bases between them. The germline V gene encodes CDR1 SQVTM and CDR2 ANQGSEA. This CDR3 region has 12 residues. CDR3 nucleotides: TGCAGCGTTGACGACGGGTACAATGAGCAGTTCTTC. It is translated as CSVDDGYNEQFF.

The V call is TRBV5-4, the J call TRBJ2-3; D perhaps matches TRBD1 (6 bases). Germline V gene data show CDR1 as SGHNT and CDR2 as YYREEE (reference sequence). V lost 4 bases to trimming and J lost 6 bases, with 18 bases between them. CDR3 length: 15 amino acids. The CDR3 region is CASSLGSGVGDTQYF. The CDR3 DNA sequence: TGTGCCAGCAGCCTGGGATCAGGGGTCGGGGATACGCAGTATTTT.

V is TRBV5-8 and J is TRBJ2-3, with 9 bases matching TRBD2. The CDR3 sequence is 16 residues long. The ends lost 4 bases at V and 2 bases at J; junction bases unmatched: 8. CDR1 and CDR2 (germline): SGHTS, YDEGEE. CDR3 amino acids: CASSVAGTSFTDTQYF. In DNA, the CDR3 is TGTGCCAGCAGCGTAGCTGGGACTAGCTTCACAGATACGCAGTATTTT.

This rearrangement joins TRBV29-1 to TRBJ1-1; D unresolved. V was clipped by 5 bases and J by 3 bases, with 10 bases between them. This CDR3 has 12 amino acids. Germline assignment: CDR1 SQVTM and CDR2 ANQGSEA. CDR3 region: CSVSKGDTEAFF. The DNA for the CDR3 is TGCAGCGTTAGTAAGGGAGACACTGAAGCTTTCTTT.

J is TRBJ2-1 and V is TRBV15; possible D gene TRBD2, 5 bases. V lost 3 bases, J lost 12 bases, and 9 bases lay in between. The CDR3 length is 11 residues. CDR1 and CDR2 from the germline V gene are LNHNV and YYDKDF (reference sequence). The CDR3: CATSRDGMQFF. The DNA for the CDR3 is TGTGCCACCAGCAGGGACGGGATGCAGTTCTTC.

This clone showed up just once. The V call is TRBV19, the J call TRBJ1-3; D is perhaps TRBD1 (6 bases). CDR3 length: 15 residues. The V gene lost 5 bases and the J gene lost 5 bases, with 16 bases spanning the gap. The germline CDR1 and CDR2 sequences are LNHDA and SQIVND (reference sequence). The CDR3 sequence: CASSAQGGPRNTIYF. The CDR3 DNA is TGTGCCAGTAGTGCACAGGGTGGGCCGCGAAACACCATATATTTT. The entire variable domain, with the rest obtained from reference TRBV19 and TRBJ1-3, is as follows: DGGITQSPKYLFRKEGQNVTLSCEQNLNHDAMYWYRQDPGQGLRLIYYSQIVNDFQKGDIAEGYSVSREKKESFPLTVTSAQKNPTAFYLCASSAQGGPRNTIYFGEGSWLTVV.

This clone appeared a single time. The chain uses TRBV19 and TRBJ1-5; D unclear. CDR3 length equals 14 residues. Germline V gene data show CDR1 as LNHDA and CDR2 as SQIVND (reference sequence). The V end lost 5 bases, the J end lost 0 bases, and 8 bases lay between the germline ends. CDR3 sequence (DNA): TGTGCCAGTAGTGGGCACAATAGCAATCAGCCCCAGCATTTT. This encodes CASSGHNSNQPQHF.

The rearrangement joins TRBV7-9 to TRBJ2-2, with D possibly being TRBD2 (6 bases). CDR3 length equals 14 residues. Between the trimmed V and J ends, which lost 5 bases and 7 bases, there was a span of 14 bases. Germline lookup yields CDR1 SEHNR and CDR2 FQNEAQ (reference sequence). CDR3 DNA sequence: TGTGCCAGCAGCGCCAACACGGGAGACGGGGAGCTGTTTTTT. It encodes CASSANTGDGELFF.

This clone is a singleton in its sample. This chain connects TRBV5-6 to TRBJ1-2; no reliable D call. Germline CDR1 and CDR2: SGHDT and YYEEEE. V was pared by 0 bases and J by 6 bases, with 9 bases between. The CDR3 contains 13 residues. DNA for the CDR3: TGTGCCAGCAGCTTGGTGAGTGCGAATGGCTACACCTTC. Translating it yields CASSLVSANGYTF. The full variable domain, in which reference TRBV5-6 and TRBJ1-2 provide the parts outside the CDR3, is DAGVTQSPTHLIKTRGQQVTLRCSPKSGHDTVSWYQQALGQGPQFIFQYYEEEERQRGNFPDRFSGHQFPNYSSELNVNALLLGDSALYLCASSLVSANGYTFGSGTRLTVV.

The rearrangement links TRBV10-1 to TRBJ2-7, with 16 bases that match TRBD2. V trimming: 4 bases; J trimming: 3 bases; junction bases outside the gene matches: 6. The CDR3 extends over 17 amino acids. Germline loops: CDR1 WNHNN, CDR2 SYGVQD (reference sequence). CDR3 protein: CASSGGLAGGPVYEQYF. Here the CDR3 DNA reads TGCGCCAGCAGTGGGGGACTAGCGGGGGGGCCAGTCTACGAGCAGTACTTC.

The chain joins TRBV5-4 to TRBJ2-7, with D possibly matching TRBD1 (6 bases). V lost 4 bases and J lost 0, with 8 bases in between. This CDR3 has 13 residues. Per germline, CDR1 SGHNT and CDR2 YYREEE (reference sequence). The CDR3 nucleotides read TGTGCCAGCAGCAGACAGGACTCCTACGAGCAGTACTTC. Its translation: CASSRQDSYEQYF.

For the CDR3, the DNA is TGTGCCAGCAGCTTATCGGGCTCTGGGGCCAACGTCCTGACTTTC. Translating gives CASSLSGSGANVLTF. This sequence joins TRBV11-2 and TRBJ2-6; D is ambiguous. The germline V gene encodes CDR1 SGHAT and CDR2 FQNNGV. Trimming left V 2 bases short and J 0 bases short, with 5 bases between. This CDR3 spans 15 amino acids.

This clone was counted a single time. The chain employs TRBV29-1 and TRBJ2-4, with TRBD1 identical over 7 bases. J was trimmed by 3 bases and V by 7 bases; bases with no gene match: 9. This CDR3 has 14 residues. Germline loops: CDR1 SQVTM, CDR2 ANQGSEA. The chain's CDR3 is CSGLGGAGKNIQYF. The DNA for the CDR3 is TGCAGCGGTCTAGGGGGCGCGGGCAAAAACATTCAGTACTTC.

The chain recombines TRBV5-6 with TRBJ2-7; 13 bases are a match to TRBD2. Per the germline V gene, CDR1 is SGHDT and CDR2 is YYEEEE. V lost 0 bases, J lost 0 bases, and 3 bases stayed unmatched. The CDR3 runs to 17 residues. This chain's CDR3 is CASSLAGLAGLSYEQYF. The CDR3 DNA follows: TGTGCCAGCAGCTTGGCGGGACTAGCGGGGCTCTCCTACGAGCAGTACTTC.

The V call is TRBV9, the J call TRBJ1-4, with D uncertain. The V end lost 4 bases, the J end lost 5 bases, and 9 bases lay between the germline ends. The CDR3 loop spans 13 amino acids. Germline lookup yields CDR1 SGDLS and CDR2 YYNGEE. CDR3 region: CASSLGGNEKLFF. CDR3 DNA sequence: TGTGCCAGCAGCCTAGGAGGGAATGAAAAACTGTTTTTT.

The chain has TRBV6-2 or TRBV6-3 and TRBJ2-2; perhaps TRBD2 as D (5 bases). Germline CDR1 is MNHEY and CDR2 is SVGEGT. Trimming pared 5 bases from V and 7 bases from J, leaving 14 bases between. The CDR3 has 14 residues. CDR3 DNA sequence: TGTGCCAGCAGTCTACTAGATTACATCGGGGAGCTGTTTTTT. Its protein is CASSLLDYIGELFF.

The V and J genes are TRBV5-1 and TRBJ2-5; D not resolved. Trimming left V 5 bases short and J 4 bases short, with 9 bases between. The germline V gene has CDR1 SGHRS and CDR2 YFSETQ. CDR3 length equals 12 residues. For the CDR3, the DNA is TGCGCCAGCAGGCTGCCCGGAGAGACCCAGTACTTC. It yields the protein CASRLPGETQYF.

The chain carries TRBV19 and TRBJ2-1; 15 bases are shared with TRBD2. The germline V gene encodes CDR1 LNHDA and CDR2 SQIVND (reference sequence). V shed 3 bases, J shed 10 bases, and the junction held 4 bases outside the gene matches. The CDR3 length is 15 residues. CDR3 residues: CASSIGTSGGHEQFF. CDR3 nucleotide sequence: TGTGCCAGTAGTATCGGGACTAGCGGGGGGCACGAGCAGTTCTTC.

The J gene is TRBJ2-3, the V gene TRBV6-2 or TRBV6-3, with 8 bases identical to TRBD2. From germline, CDR1 is MNHEY and CDR2 SVGEGT. The length of the CDR3 is 16 residues. V shed 5 bases and J 5 bases; nucleotides not matched to a gene: 12. For the CDR3, the DNA is TGTGCCAGCAGTATAGCGGGGAATATCCGCGGAGATACGCAGTATTTT. Its translation: CASSIAGNIRGDTQYF.

This clone was observed a single time. This chain connects TRBV6-2 or TRBV6-3 to TRBJ2-5; D unresolved. Trimming removed 4 bases at V and 5 bases at J, with 8 bases between. Looked up from germline, CDR1 is MNHEY and CDR2 is SVGEGT. The CDR3 contains 12 residues. As DNA, the CDR3 is TGTGCCAGCAGTTCTATCCGGGAGACCCAGTACTTC. Translation gives CASSSIRETQYF.

This clone was detected once. V and J are TRBV5-6 and TRBJ2-5, with TRBD2 matching over 8 bases. Germline CDR1 and CDR2: SGHDT and YYEEEE. V lost 4 bases, J lost 5 bases, and 7 bases stayed unmatched. The CDR3 contains 14 residues. The CDR3 nucleotides read TGTGCCAGCAGCCACCGGGGGGGCCGTGAGACCCAGTACTTC. Translating gives CASSHRGGRETQYF.

The CDR3 loop reads CATSRARLAGNTDTQYF. The CDR3 coding sequence is TGTGCCACCAGCAGAGCCAGACTAGCGGGGAACACAGATACGCAGTATTTT. The gene calls are TRBV15 and TRBJ2-3; 11 positions agree with TRBD2. CDR1 LNHNV and CDR2 YYDKDF come from the germline V gene (reference sequence). The V gene end was trimmed by 1 base and the J gene end by 2 bases; junction bases not matched to a gene: 5. CDR3 length: 17 residues. The full variable domain, its missing parts supplied by reference TRBV15 and TRBJ2-3, is DAMVIQNPRYQVTQFGKPVTLSCSQTLNHNVMYWYQQKSSQAPKLLFHYYDKDFNNEADTPDNFQSRRPNTSFCFLDIRSPGLGDTAMYLCATSRARLAGNTDTQYFGPGTRLTVL.

DNA of the CDR3: TGTGCCACCAGGGGCACCGGGACTAGTTACGAGCAGTTCTTC. It encodes CATRGTGTSYEQFF. This chain uses TRBV24-1 with TRBJ2-1, with 8 bases identical to TRBD2. CDR1 KGHDR and CDR2 SFDVKD come from the germline V gene. The length of the CDR3 is 14 residues. Germline trimming cut 7 bases from V and 10 bases from J; bases unmatched to any gene: 11.